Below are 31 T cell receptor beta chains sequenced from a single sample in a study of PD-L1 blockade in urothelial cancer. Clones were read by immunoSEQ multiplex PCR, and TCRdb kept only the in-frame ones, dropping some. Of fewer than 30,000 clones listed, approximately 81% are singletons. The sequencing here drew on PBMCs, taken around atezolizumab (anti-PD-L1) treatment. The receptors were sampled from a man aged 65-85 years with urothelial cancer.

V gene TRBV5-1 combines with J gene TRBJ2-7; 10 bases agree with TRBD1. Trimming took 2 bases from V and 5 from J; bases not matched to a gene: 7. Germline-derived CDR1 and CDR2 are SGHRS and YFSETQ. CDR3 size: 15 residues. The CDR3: CASSFVGQGINEQYF. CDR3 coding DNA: TGCGCCAGCAGCTTTGTGGGACAGGGGATCAACGAGCAGTACTTC.

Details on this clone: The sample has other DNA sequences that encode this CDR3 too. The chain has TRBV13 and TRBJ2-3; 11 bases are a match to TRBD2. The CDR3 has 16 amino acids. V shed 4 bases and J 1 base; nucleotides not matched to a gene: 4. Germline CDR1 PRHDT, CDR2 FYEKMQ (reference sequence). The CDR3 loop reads CASSSLLAGGTDTQYF. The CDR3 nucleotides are TGTGCCAGCAGCTCCCTACTAGCGGGGGGCACAGATACGCAGTATTTT.

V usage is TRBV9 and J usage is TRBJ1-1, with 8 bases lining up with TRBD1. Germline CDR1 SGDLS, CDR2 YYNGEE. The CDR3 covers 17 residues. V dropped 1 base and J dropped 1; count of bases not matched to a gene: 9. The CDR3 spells CASSVRTGSSGNTEAFF. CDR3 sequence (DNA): TGTGCCAGCAGCGTAAGGACAGGGTCTTCCGGGAACACTGAAGCTTTCTTT.

CDR3 amino acids: CASSLERGRRYYTF. The CDR3 nucleotides are TGTGCCAGCAGCTTAGAAAGGGGCAGAAGGTACTACACCTTC. The chain links TRBV13 to TRBJ1-2, with a weak D call TRBD1 (5 bases). CDR1 and CDR2 from the germline V gene are PRHDT and FYEKMQ (reference sequence). V was cut by 1 base and J by 10 bases, with 16 bases left in between. CDR3 length: 14 residues.

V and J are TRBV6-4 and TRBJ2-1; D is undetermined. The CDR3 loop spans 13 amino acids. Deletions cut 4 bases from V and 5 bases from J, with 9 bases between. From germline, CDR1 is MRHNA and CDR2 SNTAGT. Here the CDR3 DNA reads TGTGCCAGCAGTGCATCGCAGAACAATGAGCAGTTCTTC. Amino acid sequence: CASSASQNNEQFF.

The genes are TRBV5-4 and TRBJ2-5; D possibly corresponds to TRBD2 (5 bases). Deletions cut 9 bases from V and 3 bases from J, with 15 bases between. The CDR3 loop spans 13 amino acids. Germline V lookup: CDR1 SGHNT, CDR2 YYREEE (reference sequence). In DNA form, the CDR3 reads TGTGCCACCACCGATGGGCGGGAAGAGACCCAGTACTTC. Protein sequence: CATTDGREETQYF. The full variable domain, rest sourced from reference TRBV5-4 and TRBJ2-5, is ETGVTQSPTHLIKTRGQQVTLRCSSQSGHNTVSWYQQALGQGPQFIFQYYREEENGRGNFPPRFSGLQFPNYSSELNVNALELDDSALYLCATTDGREETQYFGPGTRLLVL.

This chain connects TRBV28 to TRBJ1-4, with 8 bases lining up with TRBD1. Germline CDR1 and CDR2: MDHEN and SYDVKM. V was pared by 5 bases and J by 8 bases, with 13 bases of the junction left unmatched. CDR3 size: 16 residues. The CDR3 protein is CASSPFRQGWGEKLFF. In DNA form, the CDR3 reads TGTGCCAGCAGTCCCTTCCGACAGGGGTGGGGCGAAAAACTGTTTTTT. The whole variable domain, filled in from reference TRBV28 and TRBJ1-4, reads DVKVTQSSRYLVKRTGEKVFLECVQDMDHENMFWYRQDPGLGLRLIYFSYDVKMKEKGDIPEGYSVSREKKERFSLILESASTNQTSMYLCASSPFRQGWGEKLFFGSGTQLSVL.

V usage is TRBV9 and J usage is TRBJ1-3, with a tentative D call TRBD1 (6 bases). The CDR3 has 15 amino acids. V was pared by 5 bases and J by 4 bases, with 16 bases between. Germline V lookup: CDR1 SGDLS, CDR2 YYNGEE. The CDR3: CASSLGGGRGNTIYF. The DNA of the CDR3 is TGTGCCAGCAGTCTTGGGGGGGGGCGCGGAAACACCATATATTTT.

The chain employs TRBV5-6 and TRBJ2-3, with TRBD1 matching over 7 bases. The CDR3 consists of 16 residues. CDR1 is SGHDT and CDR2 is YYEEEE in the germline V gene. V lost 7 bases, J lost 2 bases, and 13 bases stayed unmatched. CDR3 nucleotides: TGTGCCAGCCGTCTCCAATTACAGGGGTACACAGATACGCAGTATTTT. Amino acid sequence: CASRLQLQGYTDTQYF.

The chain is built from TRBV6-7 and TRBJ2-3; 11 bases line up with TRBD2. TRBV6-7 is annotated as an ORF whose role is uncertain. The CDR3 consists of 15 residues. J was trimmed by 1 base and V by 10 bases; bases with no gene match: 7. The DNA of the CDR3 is TGTGCCAACCAACTAGCGGGGGCTGGCACAGATACGCAGTATTTT. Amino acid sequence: CANQLAGAGTDTQYF.

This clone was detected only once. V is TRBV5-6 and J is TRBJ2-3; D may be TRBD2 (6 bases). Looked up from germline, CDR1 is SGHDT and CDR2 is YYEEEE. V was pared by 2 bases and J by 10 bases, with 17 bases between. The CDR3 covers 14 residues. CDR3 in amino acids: CASSFGTPQLAQYF. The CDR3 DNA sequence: TGTGCCAGCAGCTTCGGGACTCCCCAGTTGGCGCAGTATTTT. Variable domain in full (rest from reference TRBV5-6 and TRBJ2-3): DAGVTQSPTHLIKTRGQQVTLRCSPKSGHDTVSWYQQALGQGPQFIFQYYEEEERQRGNFPDRFSGHQFPNYSSELNVNALLLGDSALYLCASSFGTPQLAQYFGPGTRLTVL.

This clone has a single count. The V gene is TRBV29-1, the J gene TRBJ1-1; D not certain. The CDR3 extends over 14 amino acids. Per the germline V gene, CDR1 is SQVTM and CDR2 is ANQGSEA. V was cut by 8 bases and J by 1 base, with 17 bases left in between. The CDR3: CSRHGSRGNTEAFF. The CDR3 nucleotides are TGCAGCAGACATGGGAGCCGCGGGAACACTGAAGCTTTCTTT.

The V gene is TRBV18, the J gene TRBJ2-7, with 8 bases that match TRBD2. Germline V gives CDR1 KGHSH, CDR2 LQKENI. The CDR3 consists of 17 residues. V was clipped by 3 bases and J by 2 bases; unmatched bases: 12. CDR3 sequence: CASSPGIAGLLPYEQYF. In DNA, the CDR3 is TGTGCCAGCTCACCTGGGATAGCGGGACTTCTCCCCTACGAGCAGTACTTC.

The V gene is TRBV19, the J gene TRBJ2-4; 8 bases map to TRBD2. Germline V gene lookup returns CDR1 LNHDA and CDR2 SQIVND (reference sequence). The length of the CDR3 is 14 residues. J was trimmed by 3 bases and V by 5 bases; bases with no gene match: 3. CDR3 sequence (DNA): TGTGCCAGTAGTGCCGGGGGGGGCAAAAACATTCAGTACTTC. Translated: CASSAGGGKNIQYF.

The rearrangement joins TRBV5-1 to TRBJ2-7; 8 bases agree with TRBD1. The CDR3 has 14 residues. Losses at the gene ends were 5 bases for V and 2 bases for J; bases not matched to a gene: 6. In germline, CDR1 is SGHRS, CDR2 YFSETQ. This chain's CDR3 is CASSTGTGPYEQYF. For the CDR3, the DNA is TGCGCCAGCAGTACGGGGACAGGTCCCTACGAGCAGTACTTC.

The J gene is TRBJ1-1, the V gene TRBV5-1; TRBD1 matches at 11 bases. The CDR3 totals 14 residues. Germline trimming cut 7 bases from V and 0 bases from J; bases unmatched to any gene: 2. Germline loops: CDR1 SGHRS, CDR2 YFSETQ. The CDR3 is CASGTGGMNTEAFF. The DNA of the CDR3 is TGCGCCAGCGGGACAGGGGGGATGAACACTGAAGCTTTCTTT.

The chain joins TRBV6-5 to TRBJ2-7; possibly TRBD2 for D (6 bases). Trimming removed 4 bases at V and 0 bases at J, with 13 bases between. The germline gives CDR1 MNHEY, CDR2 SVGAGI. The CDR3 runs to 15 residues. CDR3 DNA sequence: TGTGCCAGCAGTTTGGGGGGATTCGGCTCCTACGAGCAGTACTTC. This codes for CASSLGGFGSYEQYF.

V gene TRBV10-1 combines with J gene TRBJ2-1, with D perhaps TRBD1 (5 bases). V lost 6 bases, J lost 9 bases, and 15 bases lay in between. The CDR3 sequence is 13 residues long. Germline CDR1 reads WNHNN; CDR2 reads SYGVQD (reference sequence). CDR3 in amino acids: CASSPNEQGEQFF. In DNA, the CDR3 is TGCGCCAGCAGCCCGAACGAGCAGGGTGAGCAGTTCTTC.

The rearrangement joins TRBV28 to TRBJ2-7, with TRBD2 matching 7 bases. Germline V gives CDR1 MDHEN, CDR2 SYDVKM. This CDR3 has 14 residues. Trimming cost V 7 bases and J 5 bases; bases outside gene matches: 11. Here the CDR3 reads CASKLGREYHEQYF. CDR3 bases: TGTGCCAGCAAGTTGGGGCGGGAGTACCACGAGCAGTACTTC.

The CDR3: CASREQGSGAKNIQYF. For the CDR3, the DNA is TGTGCCAGCAGAGAACAGGGGTCGGGAGCCAAAAACATTCAGTACTTC. The chain employs TRBV28 and TRBJ2-4; 7 nucleotides match TRBD1. Germline CDR1 MDHEN, CDR2 SYDVKM. This CDR3 has 16 residues. J lost 0 bases, V lost 6 bases, and 8 bases had no gene match. Full variable domain (remainder filled in from reference TRBV28 and TRBJ2-4): DVKVTQSSRYLVKRTGEKVFLECVQDMDHENMFWYRQDPGLGLRLIYFSYDVKMKEKGDIPEGYSVSREKKERFSLILESASTNQTSMYLCASREQGSGAKNIQYFGAGTRLSVL.

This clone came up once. In DNA form, the CDR3 reads TGTGCCAGCAGCTCTCTAGCGGGAGGGCCCCTCGCCTACAATGAGCAGTTCTTC. It yields the protein CASSSLAGGPLAYNEQFF. The chain links TRBV7-2 to TRBJ2-1; 12 bases line up with TRBD2. The CDR3 is made up of 18 amino acids. The V gene end was trimmed by 4 bases and the J gene end by 2 bases; junction bases not matched to a gene: 9. Germline assignment: CDR1 SGHTA and CDR2 FQGNSA.

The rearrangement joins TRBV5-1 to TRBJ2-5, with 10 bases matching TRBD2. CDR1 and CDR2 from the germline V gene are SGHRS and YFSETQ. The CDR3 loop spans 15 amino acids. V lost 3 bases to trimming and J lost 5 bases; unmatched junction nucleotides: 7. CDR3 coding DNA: TGCGCCAGCAGCTCTTGGACTAGCGGCACGGAGACCCAGTACTTC. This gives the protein CASSSWTSGTETQYF.

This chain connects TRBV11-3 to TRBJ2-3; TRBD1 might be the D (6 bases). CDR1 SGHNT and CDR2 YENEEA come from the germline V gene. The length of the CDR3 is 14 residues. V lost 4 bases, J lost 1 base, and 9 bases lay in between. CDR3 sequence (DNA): TGTGCCAGCAGCTCCCGGACAGGCACAGATACGCAGTATTTT. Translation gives CASSSRTGTDTQYF.

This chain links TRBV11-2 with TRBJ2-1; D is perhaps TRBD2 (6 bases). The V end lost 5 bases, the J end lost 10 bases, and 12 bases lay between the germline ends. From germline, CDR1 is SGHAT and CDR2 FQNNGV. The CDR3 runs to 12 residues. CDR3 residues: CASSPVRGEQFF. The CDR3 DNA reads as TGTGCCAGCAGCCCGGTACGGGGGGAGCAGTTCTTC. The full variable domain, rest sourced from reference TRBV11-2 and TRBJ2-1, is EAGVAQSPRYKIIEKRQSVAFWCNPISGHATLYWYQQILGQGPKLLIQFQNNGVVDDSQLPKDRFSAERLKGVDSTLKIQPAKLEDSAVYLCASSPVRGEQFFGPGTRLTVL.

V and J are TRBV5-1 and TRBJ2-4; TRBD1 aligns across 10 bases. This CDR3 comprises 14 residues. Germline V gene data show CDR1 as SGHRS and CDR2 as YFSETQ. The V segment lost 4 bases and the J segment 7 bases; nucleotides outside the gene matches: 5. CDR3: CASSPGTGDNIQYF. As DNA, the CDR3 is TGCGCCAGCAGCCCAGGGACAGGGGACAACATTCAGTACTTC.

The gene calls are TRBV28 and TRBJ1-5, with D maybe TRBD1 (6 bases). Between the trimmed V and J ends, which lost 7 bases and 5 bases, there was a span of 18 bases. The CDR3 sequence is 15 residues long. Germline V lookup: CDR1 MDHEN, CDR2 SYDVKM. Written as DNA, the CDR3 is TGTGCCAGCACCCACCAAAGGGGGGGCTATCAGCCCCAGCATTTT. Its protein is CASTHQRGGYQPQHF.

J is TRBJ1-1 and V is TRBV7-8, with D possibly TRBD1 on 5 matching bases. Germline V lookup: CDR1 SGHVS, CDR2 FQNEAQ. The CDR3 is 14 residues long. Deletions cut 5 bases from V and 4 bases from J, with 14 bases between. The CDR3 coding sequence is TGTGCCAGCAGCCCTTTCCCGGGGGGCACTGAAGCTTTCTTT. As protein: CASSPFPGGTEAFF.

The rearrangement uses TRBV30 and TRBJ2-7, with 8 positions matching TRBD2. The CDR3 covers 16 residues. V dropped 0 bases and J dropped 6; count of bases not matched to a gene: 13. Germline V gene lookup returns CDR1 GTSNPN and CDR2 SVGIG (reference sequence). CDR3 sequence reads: CAWSVGGAGGEGEQYF. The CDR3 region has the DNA TGTGCCTGGAGTGTTGGGGGGGCGGGAGGAGAGGGCGAGCAGTACTTC.

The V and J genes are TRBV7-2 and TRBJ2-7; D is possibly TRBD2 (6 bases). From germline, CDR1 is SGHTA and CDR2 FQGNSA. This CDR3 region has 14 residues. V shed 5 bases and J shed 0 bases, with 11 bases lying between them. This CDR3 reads CASSMGTASYEQYF. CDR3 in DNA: TGTGCCAGCAGCATGGGGACTGCCTCCTACGAGCAGTACTTC.

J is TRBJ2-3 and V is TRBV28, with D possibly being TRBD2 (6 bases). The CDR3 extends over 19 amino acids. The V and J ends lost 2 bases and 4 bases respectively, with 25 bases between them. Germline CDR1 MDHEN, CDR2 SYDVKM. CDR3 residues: CASSLRASAFTGLADTQYF. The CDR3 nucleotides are TGTGCCAGCAGTTTAAGGGCTAGCGCCTTCACGGGTCTTGCAGATACGCAGTATTTT.

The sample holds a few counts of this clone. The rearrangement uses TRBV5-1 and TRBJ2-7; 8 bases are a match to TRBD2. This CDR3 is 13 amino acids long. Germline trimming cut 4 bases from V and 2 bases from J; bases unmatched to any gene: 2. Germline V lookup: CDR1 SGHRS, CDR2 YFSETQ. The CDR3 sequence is CASSQGLAYEQYF. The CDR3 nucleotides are TGCGCCAGCAGCCAGGGACTAGCCTACGAGCAGTACTTC. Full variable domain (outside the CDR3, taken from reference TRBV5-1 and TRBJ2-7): KAGVTQTPRYLIKTRGQQVTLSCSPISGHRSVSWYQQTPGQGLQFLFEYFSETQRNKGNFPGRFSGRQFSNSRSEMNVSTLELGDSALYLCASSQGLAYEQYFGPGTRLTVT.